Below are 3 T cell receptor beta chains sequenced from a single sample in a study of T cell responses to AZD1222 COVID-19 vaccine (dated by TCRdb to about 2021). The time point label, as the study defines it: baseline before first vaccination. Library preparation employed the immunoSEQ multiplex PCR assay. TCRdb limited this immuneACCESS table to in-frame rearrangements with V and J called. A share of clones is missing; checked studies link under half to unresolved V genes, and the rest is unexplained. The sample table lists about 140,000 clones, 70% to 90% of them with a count of one. In total, the top ten clones hold 5% to 6.5% of the sample. This sample comprised peripheral blood, obtained on day 0 of AZD1222 vaccination. The origin of the receptors is an adult in good health.

The CDR3 DNA reads TGTGCCAGCAGCGTAGGTTCTAGCGGCTACGAGCAGTACTTC. Translating it yields CASSVGSSGYEQYF. This chain joins TRBV9 and TRBJ2-7; 7 bases map to TRBD2. Germline-derived CDR1 and CDR2 are SGDLS and YYNGEE. The length of the CDR3 is 14 residues. V lost 0 bases to trimming and J lost 3 bases; unmatched junction nucleotides: 3.

The chain recombines TRBV5-4 with TRBJ1-1; D gene ambiguous. The CDR3 has 17 residues. Per the germline V gene, CDR1 is SGHNT and CDR2 is YYREEE (reference sequence). V was trimmed by 0 bases and J by 5 bases, leaving 20 bases between them. Here the CDR3 DNA reads TGTGCCAGCAGCTTGGATAGTTTGGAGGGAGAAACGACTGAAGCTTTCTTT. Residues: CASSLDSLEGETTEAFF.

The rearrangement joins TRBV6-5 to TRBJ1-5; 10 nucleotides line up with TRBD1. The germline V gene has CDR1 MNHEY and CDR2 SVGAGI. With 6 bases clipped from V and 0 bases from J, the junction kept 2 bases outside the gene matches. The CDR3 has 15 amino acids. CDR3 DNA: TGTGCCAGCAGAGGGACAGGGGATAGCAATCAGCCCCAGCATTTT. It translates to CASRGTGDSNQPQHF.